Listed below are T cell receptor beta chains from one sample, sequenced in a study of blood T cells in healthy people across ages. TCRdb used MiXCR to reprocess the 5' RACE reads, holding one entry per CDR3 protein. The profile shows approximately 1,100,000 distinct CDR3 sequences, 35% to 50% of them singletons. The sequenced sample consisted of blood. Source of these receptors: a woman aged 55-69 years in good health. Each CDR3 is given with its conserved first and last residue. D genes are given only for firm matches. Rows give clone size only sometimes, using once, few, many, or a class for an expanded clone.

v_call	d_call	j_call	clone_size	cdr3_aa	cdr3_nt
TRBV7-9	TRBD2	TRBJ2-5	NA	CASSSLTSTDQETQYF	TGTGCCAGCAGCTCGTTGACTAGCACGGACCAAGAGACCCAGTACTTC
TRBV5-4	NA	TRBJ2-3	NA	CAGGGDSSTDTQYF	TGTGCCGGCGGTGGGGACTCAAGCACAGATACGCAGTATTTT
TRBV5-1	TRBD1	TRBJ2-1	few	CASSLAEGPGGLGEQFF	TGCGCCAGCAGCTTGGCAGAGGGACCAGGGGGCTTAGGTGAGCAGTTCTTC
TRBV10-1	NA	TRBJ2-1	NA	CASSEAGPYNEQFF	TGCGCCAGCAGTGAGGCGGGTCCCTACAATGAGCAGTTCTTC
TRBV24-1	NA	TRBJ2-1	NA	CATAGSMNEQFF	TGTGCCACCGCAGGGAGTATGAATGAGCAGTTCTTC
TRBV5-1	TRBD1	TRBJ2-1	NA	CASSFWDRDSNKQFF	TGCGCCAGCAGCTTTTGGGACAGGGATAGCAATAAGCAGTTCTTC
TRBV21-1	NA	TRBJ2-3	NA	CASNPGGRIADTQYF	TGTGCCAGCAACCCGGGAGGGAGAATCGCAGATACGCAGTATTTT
TRBV6-1	TRBD1	TRBJ1-5	NA	CASGLGQGARDNQPQHF	TGTGCCAGCGGATTAGGACAGGGGGCTCGGGACAATCAGCCCCAGCATTTT
TRBV7-9	NA	TRBJ2-7	NA	CASSLGSLVGSEQYF	TGTGCCAGCAGCTTAGGGTCGCTTGTGGGCAGCGAGCAGTACTTC
TRBV29-1	NA	TRBJ2-1	NA	CSVGGRYINEQFF	TGCAGCGTTGGGGGCAGGTATATTAATGAGCAGTTCTTC
TRBV27	NA	TRBJ2-7	NA	CASRKGTYEQYF	TGTGCCTCCAGAAAGGGAACCTACGAGCAGTACTTC
TRBV12-3/TRBV12-4	TRBD2	TRBJ2-7	few	CASSPTSGTYNEQYF	TGTGCCAGCAGTCCCACTAGCGGAACCTACAATGAGCAGTACTTC
TRBV7-6	NA	TRBJ2-1	NA	CASSWGAGEQFF	TGTGCCAGCAGCTGGGGAGCGGGTGAGCAGTTCTTC
TRBV20-1	TRBD2	TRBJ2-5	NA	CSARDRIRGLGVKETQYF	TGCAGTGCTAGAGATAGGATTAGGGGACTAGGAGTTAAAGAGACCCAGTACTTC
TRBV6-5	NA	TRBJ2-1	NA	CASRGGSAEQFF	TGTGCCAGCAGGGGGGGTTCGGCTGAGCAGTTCTTC
TRBV5-5	NA	TRBJ2-1	once	CASSPDGPHHYNEQFF	TGTGCCAGCAGCCCAGACGGGCCCCATCATTACAATGAGCAGTTCTTC
TRBV5-6	NA	TRBJ2-1	NA	CASSYDVSSYNEQFF	TGTGCCAGCAGCTACGACGTGAGCTCCTACAATGAGCAGTTCTTC
TRBV19	TRBD1	TRBJ2-4	few	CASSMVGTVRSENIQYF	TGTGCCAGTAGTATGGTGGGGACAGTAAGGTCCGAAAACATTCAGTACTTC
TRBV20-1	TRBD1	TRBJ2-3	NA	CSAPRTGGLPDTQYF	TGCAGTGCTCCGCGGACAGGGGGCCTTCCAGATACGCAGTATTTT
TRBV7-4	NA	TRBJ2-1	NA	CASSRAGTFSGPTYKEQFF	TGTGCCAGCAGCCGAGCCGGGACATTCAGCGGACCTACCTACAAGGAGCAGTTCTTC
TRBV4-1	NA	TRBJ2-7	few	CASSPLFSRTGPYEQYF	TGCGCCAGCAGCCCCCTCTTTAGTCGGACCGGTCCCTACGAGCAGTACTTC
TRBV6-5	NA	TRBJ2-1	few	CASSYSTRRGYNEQFF	TGTGCCAGCAGTTACTCGACGAGGAGGGGCTACAATGAGCAGTTCTTC
TRBV27	TRBD1	TRBJ2-7	NA	CASSPPGTGEYEQYF	TGTGCCAGCAGTCCCCCCGGGACAGGGGAGTACGAGCAGTACTTC
TRBV5-1	TRBD2	TRBJ2-5	NA	CASSPGGGLDRNEQYF	TGCGCCAGCAGCCCGGGGGGGGGACTAGACAGAAATGAGCAGTACTTC
TRBV15	TRBD1	TRBJ2-7	NA	CATSRGQQNYEQYF	TGTGCCACCAGCCGGGGACAGCAGAACTACGAGCAGTACTTC
TRBV6-1	TRBD2	TRBJ2-7	once	CASTSRGLGLAGNYEQYF	TGTGCCAGCACCAGCCGGGGACTTGGTCTAGCGGGAAATTACGAGCAGTACTTC
TRBV29-1	TRBD1	TRBJ2-5	NA	CSVDRSGGWETQYF	TGCAGCGTTGATCGGTCAGGGGGCTGGGAGACCCAGTACTTC
TRBV20-1	TRBD1	TRBJ1-4	many	CSASPWETGSNEKLFF	TGCAGTGCTAGCCCTTGGGAGACAGGGTCAAATGAAAAACTGTTTTTT
TRBV27	NA	TRBJ2-5	NA	CASSLYARSETQYF	TGTGCCAGCAGTTTATATGCTAGATCAGAGACCCAGTACTTC
TRBV11-2	NA	TRBJ2-3	NA	CASRPGALNTDTQYF	TGTGCCAGCAGGCCAGGGGCGCTAAACACAGATACGCAGTATTTT
TRBV10-3	TRBD2	TRBJ2-1	few	CAISALLAGDYNEQFF	TGTGCCATCAGCGCCCTACTAGCGGGAGACTACAATGAGCAGTTCTTC
TRBV5-1	NA	TRBJ2-7	NA	CASSSGNRETYEQYF	TGCGCCAGCAGCTCCGGAAACAGGGAGACCTACGAGCAGTACTTC
TRBV5-1	TRBD2	TRBJ2-3	NA	CASSPGLAGGPTDTQYF	TGCGCCAGCAGCCCCGGACTAGCGGGAGGGCCCACAGATACGCAGTATTTT
TRBV11-2	TRBD1	TRBJ1-2	few	CASSLVMGQGSGYTF	TGTGCCAGCAGCTTAGTAATGGGACAGGGAAGTGGCTACACCTTC
TRBV7-3	NA	TRBJ2-6	many	CASSLTGLRSGANVLTF	TGTGCCAGCAGCTTAACGGGTCTTCGTTCTGGGGCCAACGTCCTGACTTTC
TRBV18	NA	TRBJ2-5	NA	CASSPPAGETQYF	TGTGCCAGCTCACCCCCGGCCGGAGAGACCCAGTACTTC
TRBV29-1	NA	TRBJ2-7	NA	CSAVHGTYEQYF	TGCAGCGCCGTCCACGGGACCTACGAGCAGTACTTC
TRBV7-9	NA	TRBJ2-1	NA	CASSLITGTPYNEQFF	TGTGCCAGCAGCTTAATAACCGGGACACCTTACAATGAGCAGTTCTTC
TRBV7-9	NA	TRBJ1-4	NA	CASSLEGPEKLFF	TGTGCCAGCAGCTTAGAAGGACCCGAAAAACTGTTTTTT
TRBV5-1	NA	TRBJ2-7	NA	CASSVIGGAGYEQYF	TGCGCCAGCAGCGTTATAGGAGGGGCCGGGTACGAGCAGTACTTC
TRBV6-5	NA	TRBJ2-7	NA	CAAGIAAYEQYF	TGTGCCGCGGGGATAGCAGCGTACGAGCAGTACTTC
TRBV5-1	NA	TRBJ2-5	NA	CASSLLGSTTTQETQYF	TGCGCCAGCAGCTTGCTCGGATCGACCACCACACAAGAGACCCAGTACTTC
TRBV6-6	NA	TRBJ2-5	NA	CASSGVAETQYF	TGTGCCAGTTCAGGAGTTGCGGAGACCCAGTACTTC
TRBV6-5	TRBD2	TRBJ2-7	NA	CASSYVLAGGFEQYF	TGTGCCAGCAGTTACGTTCTAGCGGGAGGTTTCGAGCAGTACTTC
TRBV5-6	NA	TRBJ2-3	NA	CASTPEAGDTQYF	TGTGCCAGCACCCCAGAGGCTGGAGATACGCAGTATTTT
TRBV28	TRBD2	TRBJ2-7	NA	CASRWTSGSVYEQYF	TGTGCCAGCAGATGGACTAGCGGGAGTGTATACGAGCAGTACTTC
TRBV18	NA	TRBJ2-5	NA	CANSLPRSVLETQYF	TGTGCCAACTCACTTCCCCGTAGCGTCCTAGAGACCCAGTACTTC